The source of this T cell receptor beta chain is a study of shared clonotypes between healthy human individuals. Germline values: CDR1 MDHEN, CDR2 SYDVKM. This CDR3 comprises 17 residues. J lost 9 bases, V lost 3 bases, and 12 bases had no gene match. Some clones are missing from TCRdb's copy, which holds only in-frame ones; the method was immunoSEQ multiplex PCR. The top ten hold about 0.13% of the sample, which has approximately 2.5 million clones, around 90% seen once. Material: naive CD4+ T cells sorted from blood. Subset of the sample: CD45RA+ positively selected. This sequence was found in a man in his late teens or twenties in good health. The J gene is TRBJ1-6, the V gene TRBV28; 9 bases align to TRBD1. CDR3 DNA sequence: TGTGCCAGCAGTTTTTCGCGTCCCGGGACAGGGAGTTCACCCCTCCACTTT. Translated, it gives CASSFSRPGTGSSPLHF. Drawing the rest from reference TRBV28 and TRBJ1-6, the complete variable domain is DVKVTQSSRYLVKRTGEKVFLECVQDMDHENMFWYRQDPGLGLRLIYFSYDVKMKEKGDIPEGYSVSREKKERFSLILESASTNQTSMYLCASSFSRPGTGSSPLHFGNGTRLTVT.